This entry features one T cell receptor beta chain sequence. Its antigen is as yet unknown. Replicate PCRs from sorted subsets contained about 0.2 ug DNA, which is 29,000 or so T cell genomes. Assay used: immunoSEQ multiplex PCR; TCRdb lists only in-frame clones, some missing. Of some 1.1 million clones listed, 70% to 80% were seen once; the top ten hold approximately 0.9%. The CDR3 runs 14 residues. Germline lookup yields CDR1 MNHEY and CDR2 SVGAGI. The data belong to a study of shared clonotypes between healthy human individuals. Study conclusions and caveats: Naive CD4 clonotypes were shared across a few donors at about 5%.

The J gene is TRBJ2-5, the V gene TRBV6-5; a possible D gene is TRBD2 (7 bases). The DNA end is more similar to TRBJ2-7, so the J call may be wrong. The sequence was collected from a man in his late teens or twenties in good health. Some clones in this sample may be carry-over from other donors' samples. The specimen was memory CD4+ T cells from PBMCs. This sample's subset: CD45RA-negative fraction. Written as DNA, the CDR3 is TGTGCCAGCAGTTACCTGCGGGGGCCCTACGAGCAGTACTTC. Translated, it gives CASSYLRGPYEQYF.